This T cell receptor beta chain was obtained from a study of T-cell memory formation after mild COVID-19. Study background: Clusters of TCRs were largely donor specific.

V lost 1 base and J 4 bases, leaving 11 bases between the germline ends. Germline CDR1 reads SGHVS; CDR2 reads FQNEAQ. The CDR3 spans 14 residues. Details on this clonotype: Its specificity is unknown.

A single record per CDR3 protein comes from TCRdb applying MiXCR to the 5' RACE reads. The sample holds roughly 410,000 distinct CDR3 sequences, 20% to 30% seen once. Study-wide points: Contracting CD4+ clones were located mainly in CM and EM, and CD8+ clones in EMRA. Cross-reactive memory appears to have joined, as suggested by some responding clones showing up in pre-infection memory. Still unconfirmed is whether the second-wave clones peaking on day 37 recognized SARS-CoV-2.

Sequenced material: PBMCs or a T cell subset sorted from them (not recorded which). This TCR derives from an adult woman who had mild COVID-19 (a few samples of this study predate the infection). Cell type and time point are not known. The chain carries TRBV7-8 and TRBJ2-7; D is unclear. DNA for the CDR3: TGTGCCAGCAGCTTAGTTTTTCGGTCGTACGAGCAGTACTTC. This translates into CASSLVFRSYEQYF.